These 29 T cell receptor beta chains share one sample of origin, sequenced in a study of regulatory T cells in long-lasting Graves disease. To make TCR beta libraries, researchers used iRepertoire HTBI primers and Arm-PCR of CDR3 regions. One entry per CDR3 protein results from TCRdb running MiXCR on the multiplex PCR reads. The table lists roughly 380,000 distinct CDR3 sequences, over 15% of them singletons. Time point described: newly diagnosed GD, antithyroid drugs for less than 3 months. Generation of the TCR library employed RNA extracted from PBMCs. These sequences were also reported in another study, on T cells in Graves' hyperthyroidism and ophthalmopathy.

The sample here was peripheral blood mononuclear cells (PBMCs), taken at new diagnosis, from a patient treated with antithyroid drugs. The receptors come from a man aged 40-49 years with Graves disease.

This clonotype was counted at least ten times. CDR3 sequence reads: CASRPAGEGPFTQYF. In nucleotides, the CDR3 is TGTGCCAGCAGACCAGCAGGGGAGGGACCCTTTACGCAGTATTTT. J is TRBJ2-3 and V is TRBV5-6; perhaps TRBD2 as D (7 bases). The V gene lost 5 bases and the J gene lost 8 bases, with 21 bases spanning the gap. The germline CDR1 and CDR2 sequences are SGHDT and YYEEEE. This CDR3 spans 15 amino acids.

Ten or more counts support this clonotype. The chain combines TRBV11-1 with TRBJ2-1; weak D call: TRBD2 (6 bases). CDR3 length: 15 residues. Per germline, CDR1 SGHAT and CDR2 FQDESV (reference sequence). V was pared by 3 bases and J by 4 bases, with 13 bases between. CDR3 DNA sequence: TGTGCCAGCAGCTTTAAATGGGCGGGATACAATGAGCAGTTCTTC. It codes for CASSFKWAGYNEQFF.

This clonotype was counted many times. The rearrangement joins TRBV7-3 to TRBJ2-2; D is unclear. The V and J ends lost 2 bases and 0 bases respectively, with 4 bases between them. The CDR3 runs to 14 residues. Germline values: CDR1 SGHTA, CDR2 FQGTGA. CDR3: CASSLSSNTGELFF. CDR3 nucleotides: TGTGCCAGCAGCTTATCATCGAACACCGGGGAGCTGTTTTTT.

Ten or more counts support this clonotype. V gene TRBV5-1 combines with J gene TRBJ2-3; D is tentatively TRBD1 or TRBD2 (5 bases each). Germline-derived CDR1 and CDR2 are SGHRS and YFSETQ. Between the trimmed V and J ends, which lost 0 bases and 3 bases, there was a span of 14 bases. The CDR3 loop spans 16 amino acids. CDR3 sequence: CASSLGQGTGTDTQYF. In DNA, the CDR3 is TGCGCCAGCAGCTTGGGTCAGGGCACGGGGACAGATACGCAGTATTTT.

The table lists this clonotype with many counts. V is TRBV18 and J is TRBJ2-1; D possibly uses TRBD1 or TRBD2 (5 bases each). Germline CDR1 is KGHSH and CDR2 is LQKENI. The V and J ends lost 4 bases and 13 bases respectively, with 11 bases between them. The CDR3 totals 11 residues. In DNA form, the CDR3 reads TGTGCCAGCTCACTACCGGGACCTCAGTTCTTC. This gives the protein CASSLPGPQFF.

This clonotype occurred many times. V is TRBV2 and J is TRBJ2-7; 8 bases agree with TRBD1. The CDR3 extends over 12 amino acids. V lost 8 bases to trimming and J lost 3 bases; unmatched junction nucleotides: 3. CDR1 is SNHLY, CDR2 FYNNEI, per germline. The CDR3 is CASGQGGYEQYF. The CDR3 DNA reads TGTGCCAGCGGACAGGGTGGCTACGAGCAGTACTTC.

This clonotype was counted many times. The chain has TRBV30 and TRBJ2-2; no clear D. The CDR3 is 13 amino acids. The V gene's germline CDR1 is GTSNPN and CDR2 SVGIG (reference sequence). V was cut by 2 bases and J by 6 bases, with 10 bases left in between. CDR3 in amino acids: CAWSNRWAGELFF. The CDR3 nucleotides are TGTGCCTGGAGTAACCGTTGGGCCGGGGAGCTGTTTTTT.

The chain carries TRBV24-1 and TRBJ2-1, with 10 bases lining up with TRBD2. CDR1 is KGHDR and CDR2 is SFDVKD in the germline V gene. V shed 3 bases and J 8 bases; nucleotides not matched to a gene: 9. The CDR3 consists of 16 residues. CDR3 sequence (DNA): TGTGCCACCAGTGATGCCGGGACTAGCGTCATCCATGAGCAGTTCTTC. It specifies CATSDAGTSVIHEQFF.

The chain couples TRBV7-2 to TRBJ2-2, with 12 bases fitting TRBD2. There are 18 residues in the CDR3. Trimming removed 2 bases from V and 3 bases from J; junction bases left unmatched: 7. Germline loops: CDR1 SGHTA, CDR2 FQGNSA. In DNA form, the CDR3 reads TGTGCCAGCAGCTTAAGCCTAGCGGGGGGGGGGCACACCGGGGAGCTGTTTTTT. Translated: CASSLSLAGGGHTGELFF.

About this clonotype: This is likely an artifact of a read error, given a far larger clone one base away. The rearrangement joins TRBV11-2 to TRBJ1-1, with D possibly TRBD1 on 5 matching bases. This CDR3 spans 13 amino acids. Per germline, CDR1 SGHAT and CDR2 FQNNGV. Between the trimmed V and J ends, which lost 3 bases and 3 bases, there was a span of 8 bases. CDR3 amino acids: CASSFQGDTEAFF. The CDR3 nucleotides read TGTGCCAGCAGCTTCCAGGGAGACACTGAAGCTTTCTTT.

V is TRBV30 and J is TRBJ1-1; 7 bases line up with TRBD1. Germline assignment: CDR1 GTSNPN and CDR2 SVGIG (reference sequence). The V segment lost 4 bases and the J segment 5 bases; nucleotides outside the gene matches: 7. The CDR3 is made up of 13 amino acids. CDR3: CAWTGGRRTEAFF. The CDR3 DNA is TGTGCCTGGACAGGGGGACGAAGGACTGAAGCTTTCTTT.

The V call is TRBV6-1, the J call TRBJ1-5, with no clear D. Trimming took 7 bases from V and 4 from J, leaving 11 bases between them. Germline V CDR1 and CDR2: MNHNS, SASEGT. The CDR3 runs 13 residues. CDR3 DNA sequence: TGTGCCAGCACCTTAATCAGGAATCAGCCCCAGCATTTT. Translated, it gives CASTLIRNQPQHF.

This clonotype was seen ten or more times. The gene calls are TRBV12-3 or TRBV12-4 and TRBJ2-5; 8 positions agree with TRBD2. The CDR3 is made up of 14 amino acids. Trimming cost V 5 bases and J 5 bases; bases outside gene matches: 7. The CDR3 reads CASSPRTSYETQYF. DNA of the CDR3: TGTGCCAGCAGTCCCCGGACTAGCTACGAGACCCAGTACTTC.

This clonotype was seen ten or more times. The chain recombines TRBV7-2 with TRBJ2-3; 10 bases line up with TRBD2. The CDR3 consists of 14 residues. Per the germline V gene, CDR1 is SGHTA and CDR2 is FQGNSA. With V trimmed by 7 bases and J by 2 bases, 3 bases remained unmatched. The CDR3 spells CASKRGGPTDTQYF. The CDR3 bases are TGTGCCAGCAAGCGGGGGGGCCCCACAGATACGCAGTATTTT.

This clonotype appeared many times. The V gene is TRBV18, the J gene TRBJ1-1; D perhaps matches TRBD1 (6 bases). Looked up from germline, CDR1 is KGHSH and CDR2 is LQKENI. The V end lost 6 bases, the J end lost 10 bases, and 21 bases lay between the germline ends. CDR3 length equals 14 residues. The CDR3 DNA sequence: TGTGCCAGCTCGGACCTTACAGGGTATGGTCCAGCTTTCTTT. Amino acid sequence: CASSDLTGYGPAFF.

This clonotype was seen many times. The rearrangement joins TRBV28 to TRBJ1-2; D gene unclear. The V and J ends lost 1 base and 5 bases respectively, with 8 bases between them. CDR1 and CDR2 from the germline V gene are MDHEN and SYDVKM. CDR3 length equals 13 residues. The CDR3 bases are TGTGCCAGCAGTTTATTTAGGGCGTATGGCTACACCTTC. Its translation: CASSLFRAYGYTF.

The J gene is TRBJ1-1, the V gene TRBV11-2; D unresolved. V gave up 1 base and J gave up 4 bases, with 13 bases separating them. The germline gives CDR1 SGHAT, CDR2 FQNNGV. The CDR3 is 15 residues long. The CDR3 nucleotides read TGTGCCAGCAGCTTAGGTTGGGCCCAAGGCACTGAAGCTTTCTTT. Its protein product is CASSLGWAQGTEAFF.

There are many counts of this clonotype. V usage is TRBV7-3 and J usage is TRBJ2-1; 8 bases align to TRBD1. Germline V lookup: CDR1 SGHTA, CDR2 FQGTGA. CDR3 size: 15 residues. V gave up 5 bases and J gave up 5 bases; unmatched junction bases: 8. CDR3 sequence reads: CASSQVTGVNNEQFF. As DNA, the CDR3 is TGTGCCAGCAGCCAGGTGACAGGGGTCAACAATGAGCAGTTCTTC.

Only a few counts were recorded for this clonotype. CDR3 sequence (DNA): TGCAGTGCCGCTGTGGATTCAAGCAATCAGCCCCAGCATTTT. The encoded protein is CSAAVDSSNQPQHF. The chain has TRBV20-1 and TRBJ1-5; D uncertain. The germline gives CDR1 DFQATT, CDR2 SNEGSKA (reference sequence). The V end lost 6 bases, the J end lost 1 base, and 13 bases lay between the germline ends. CDR3 length: 14 amino acids.

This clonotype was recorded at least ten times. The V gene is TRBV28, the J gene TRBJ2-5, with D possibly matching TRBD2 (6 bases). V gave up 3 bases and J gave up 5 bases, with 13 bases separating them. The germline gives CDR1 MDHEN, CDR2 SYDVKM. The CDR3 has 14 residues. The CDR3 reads CASSFAGLSETQYF. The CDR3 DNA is TGTGCCAGCAGTTTCGCGGGACTTTCGGAGACCCAGTACTTC. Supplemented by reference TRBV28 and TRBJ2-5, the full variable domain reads DVKVTQSSRYLVKRTGEKVFLECVQDMDHENMFWYRQDPGLGLRLIYFSYDVKMKEKGDIPEGYSVSREKKERFSLILESASTNQTSMYLCASSFAGLSETQYFGPGTRLLVL.

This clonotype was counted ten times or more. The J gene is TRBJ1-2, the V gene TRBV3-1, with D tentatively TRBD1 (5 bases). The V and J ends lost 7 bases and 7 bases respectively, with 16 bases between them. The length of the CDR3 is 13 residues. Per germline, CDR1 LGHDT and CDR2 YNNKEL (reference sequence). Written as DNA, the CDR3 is TGTGCCAGCACCAGACAGAATCCACGTGGCTACACCTTC. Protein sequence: CASTRQNPRGYTF. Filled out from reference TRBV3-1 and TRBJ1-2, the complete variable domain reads DTAVSQTPKYLVTQMGNDKSIKCEQNLGHDTMYWYKQDSKKFLKIMFSYNNKELIINETVPNRFSPKSPDKAHLNLHINSLELGDSAVYFCASTRQNPRGYTFGSGTRLTVV.

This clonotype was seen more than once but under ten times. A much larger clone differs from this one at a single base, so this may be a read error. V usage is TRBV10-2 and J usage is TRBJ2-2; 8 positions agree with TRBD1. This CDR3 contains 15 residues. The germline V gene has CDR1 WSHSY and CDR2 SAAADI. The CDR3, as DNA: TGCGCCACCTCTATCGACAGGGGTAACACCGGGGAGCTGCTTTTT. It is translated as CATSIDRGNTGELLF.

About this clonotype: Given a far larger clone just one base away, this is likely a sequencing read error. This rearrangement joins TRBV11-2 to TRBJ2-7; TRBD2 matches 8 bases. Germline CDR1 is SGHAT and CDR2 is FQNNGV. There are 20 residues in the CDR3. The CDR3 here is CASRLEGVYQRGPSYNEQYF. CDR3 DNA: TGTGCCAGCAGGTTAGAAGGGGTCTATCAGCGGGGGCCCTCCTACAATGAGCAGTACTTC.

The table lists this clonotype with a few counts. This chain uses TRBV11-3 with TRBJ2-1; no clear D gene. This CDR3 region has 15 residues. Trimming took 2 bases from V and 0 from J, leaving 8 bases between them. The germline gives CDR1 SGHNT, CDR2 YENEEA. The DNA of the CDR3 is TGTGCCAGCAGCTTACGTGCTCCCTCCTACAATGAGCAGTTCTTC. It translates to CASSLRAPSYNEQFF.

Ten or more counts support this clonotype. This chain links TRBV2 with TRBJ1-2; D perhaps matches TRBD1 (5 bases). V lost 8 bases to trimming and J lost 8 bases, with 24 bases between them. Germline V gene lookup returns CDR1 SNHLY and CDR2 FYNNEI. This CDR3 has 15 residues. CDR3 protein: CASLREDTGPEGYTF. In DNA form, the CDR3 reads TGTGCCAGCCTGAGGGAGGACACCGGCCCGGAGGGCTACACCTTC.

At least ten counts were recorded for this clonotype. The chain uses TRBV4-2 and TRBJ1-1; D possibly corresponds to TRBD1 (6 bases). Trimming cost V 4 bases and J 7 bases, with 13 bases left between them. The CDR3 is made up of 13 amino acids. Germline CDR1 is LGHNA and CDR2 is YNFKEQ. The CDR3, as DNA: TGTGCCAGCAGCCCTTTATTGGGACATGAAGCTTTCTTT. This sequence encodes CASSPLLGHEAFF.

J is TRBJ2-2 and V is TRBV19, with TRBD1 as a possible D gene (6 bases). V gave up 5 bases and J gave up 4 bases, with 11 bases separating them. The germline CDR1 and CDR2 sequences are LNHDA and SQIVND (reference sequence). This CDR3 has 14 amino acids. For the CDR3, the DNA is TGTGCCAGTAGTGTCGGGACATTCACCGGGGAGCTGTTTTTT. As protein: CASSVGTFTGELFF.

The chain's CDR3 is CASSFNRGGDTQYF. For the CDR3, the DNA is TGTGCCAGCAGCTTTAACAGGGGAGGAGATACGCAGTATTTT. The rearrangement joins TRBV11-3 to TRBJ2-3; perhaps TRBD1 as D (7 bases). V lost 3 bases, J lost 5 bases, and 12 bases lay in between. The CDR3 spans 14 residues. Germline V lookup: CDR1 SGHNT, CDR2 YENEEA.

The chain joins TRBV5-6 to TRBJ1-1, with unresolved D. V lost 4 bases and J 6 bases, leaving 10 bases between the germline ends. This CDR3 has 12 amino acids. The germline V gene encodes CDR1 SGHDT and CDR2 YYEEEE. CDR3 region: CASSPPLAEAFF. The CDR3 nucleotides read TGTGCCAGCAGCCCGCCACTCGCTGAAGCTTTCTTT.